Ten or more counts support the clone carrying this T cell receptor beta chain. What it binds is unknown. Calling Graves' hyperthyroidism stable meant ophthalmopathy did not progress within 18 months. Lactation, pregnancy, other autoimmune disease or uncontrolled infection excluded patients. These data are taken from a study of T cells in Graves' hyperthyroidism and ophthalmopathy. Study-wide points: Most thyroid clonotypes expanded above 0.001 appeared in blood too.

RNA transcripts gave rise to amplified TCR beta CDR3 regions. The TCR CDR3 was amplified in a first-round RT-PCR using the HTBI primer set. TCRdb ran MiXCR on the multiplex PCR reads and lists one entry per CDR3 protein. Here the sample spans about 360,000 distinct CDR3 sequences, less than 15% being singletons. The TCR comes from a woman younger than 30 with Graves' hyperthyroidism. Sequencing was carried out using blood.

The CDR3: CASSTSGTPGEQYF. The CDR3 DNA reads as TGCGCCAGCAGCACCTCCGGGACCCCGGGCGAGCAGTACTTC. V and J are TRBV5-1 and TRBJ2-7, with D perhaps TRBD1 or TRBD2 (5 bases each). Trimming shortened V by 4 bases and J by 6 bases, and 17 bases separated the two germline ends. CDR1 and CDR2 (germline): SGHRS, YFSETQ. The CDR3 has 14 residues.